This T cell receptor beta chain is from a study of T cells in Graves' hyperthyroidism and ophthalmopathy. General observations from the study: Blood also carried most thyroid clonotypes expanded above 0.001.

On this clonotype: Its antigen is unidentified.

Germline CDR1 is MNHNS and CDR2 is SASEGT. CDR3 length: 14 amino acids. The V end lost 4 bases, the J end lost 1 base, and 11 bases lay between the germline ends. Researchers took RNA transcripts and amplified the TCR beta CDR3 regions from them. HTBI primers were used for first-round RT-PCR of the TCR CDR3. TCRdb reprocessed the multiplex PCR reads with MiXCR, giving one entry per CDR3 protein. Of about 530,000 distinct CDR3 sequences in the sample, 15% to 20% were seen once. What was sequenced was blood. The chain uses TRBV6-1 and TRBJ2-7; D perhaps matches TRBD1 (6 bases). The sequence derives from a woman under 30 with Graves' ophthalmopathy. Here the CDR3 DNA reads TGTGCCAGCAGTGCGACAGGCAGTTCCTACGAGCAGTACTTC. Its translation: CASSATGSSYEQYF.